Listed below are T cell receptor beta chains from one sample, sequenced in a study of CD8+ T cells in alopecia areata. Using immunoSEQ multiplex PCR, the repertoire was profiled, and TCRdb retains in-frame clones only, with some absent. The sample shows approximately 89,000 clones, 51% of them seen only once. Sequenced sample: NKG2D-high CD8+ T cells sorted from blood. These receptors were collected from a human donor with alopecia areata. Each CDR3 is given without its conserved first and last residue. Fields, in order: V gene, CDR3 length, J gene, CDR3 protein.

v_gene: TRBV13; len: 12; j_gene: TRBJ2-1; CDR3aa: ASSSVDSLNEQF
v_gene: TRBV27; len: 13; j_gene: TRBJ2-2; CDR3aa: ASSTSGGYTGELF
v_gene: TRBV7-9; len: 13; j_gene: TRBJ1-2; CDR3aa: ASGSPSWRNYGYT
v_gene: TRBV29-1; len: 11; j_gene: TRBJ1-1; CDR3aa: SFSAGIWTEAF
v_gene: TRBV29-1; len: 14; j_gene: TRBJ2-3; CDR3aa: SVELAGTGILDTQY
v_gene: TRBV29-1; len: 11; j_gene: TRBJ1-5; CDR3aa: SVTTGSNQPQH
v_gene: TRBV4-1; len: 12; j_gene: TRBJ1-6; CDR3aa: ASSQESSNSPLH
v_gene: TRBV7-2; len: 10; j_gene: TRBJ2-7; CDR3aa: ASSRDYYEQY
v_gene: TRBV27; len: 11; j_gene: TRBJ2-7; CDR3aa: ASSLTASYEQY
v_gene: TRBV28; len: 13; j_gene: TRBJ2-3; CDR3aa: ASSLGQGITDTQY
v_gene: TRBV28; len: 10; j_gene: TRBJ1-2; CDR3aa: ASETLSSGYT
v_gene: TRBV29-1; len: 11; j_gene: TRBJ2-3; CDR3aa: SGRDSSTDTQY
v_gene: TRBV28; len: 10; j_gene: TRBJ2-1; CDR3aa: ASSQGHNEQF